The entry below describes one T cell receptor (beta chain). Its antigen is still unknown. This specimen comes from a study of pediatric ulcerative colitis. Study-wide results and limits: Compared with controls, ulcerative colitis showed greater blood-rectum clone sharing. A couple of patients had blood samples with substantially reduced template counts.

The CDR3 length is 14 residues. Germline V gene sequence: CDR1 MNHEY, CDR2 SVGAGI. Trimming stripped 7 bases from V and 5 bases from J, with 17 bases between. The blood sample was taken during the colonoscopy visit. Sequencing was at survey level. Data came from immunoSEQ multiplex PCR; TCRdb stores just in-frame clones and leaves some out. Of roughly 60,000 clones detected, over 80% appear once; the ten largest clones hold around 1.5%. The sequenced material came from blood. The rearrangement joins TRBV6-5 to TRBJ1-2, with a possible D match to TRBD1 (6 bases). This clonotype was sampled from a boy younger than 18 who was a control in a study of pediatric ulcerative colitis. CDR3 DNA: TGTGCCAGCACCTCCTTACGGCAGGGGTATGGCTACACCTTC. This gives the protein CASTSLRQGYGYTF.